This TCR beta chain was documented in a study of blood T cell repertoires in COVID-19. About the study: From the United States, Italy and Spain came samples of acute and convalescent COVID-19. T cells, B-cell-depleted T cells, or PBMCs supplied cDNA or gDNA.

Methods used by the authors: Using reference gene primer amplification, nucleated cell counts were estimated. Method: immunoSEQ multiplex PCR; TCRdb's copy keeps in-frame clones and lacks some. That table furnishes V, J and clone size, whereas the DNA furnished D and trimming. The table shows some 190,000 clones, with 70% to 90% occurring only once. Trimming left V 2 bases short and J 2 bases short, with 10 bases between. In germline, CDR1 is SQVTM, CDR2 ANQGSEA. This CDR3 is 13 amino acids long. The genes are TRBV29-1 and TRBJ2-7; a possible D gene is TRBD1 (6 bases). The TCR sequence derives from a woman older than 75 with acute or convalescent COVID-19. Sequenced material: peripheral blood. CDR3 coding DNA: TGCAGCGTTGAAATGGGACAAGCCTACGAGCAGTACTTC. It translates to CSVEMGQAYEQYF.